The 16 T cell receptor beta chains listed next were all sequenced from one sample in a study of cytomegalovirus exposure and HLA in healthy donors. Both 60 Vbeta primers and 13 Jbeta primers went into the PCR. The table came from immunoSEQ multiplex PCR; TCRdb's copy has only in-frame clones and leaves some out. The sample consists of roughly 170,000 clones, roughly four fifths of them appearing once. The sequenced material came from PBMCs. The receptor set was obtained from a girl between 10 and 17 years old in good health and CMV-seropositive.

The chain couples TRBV4-2 to TRBJ2-1; no firm D call. Germline loops: CDR1 LGHNA, CDR2 YNFKEQ. CDR3 length equals 14 residues. Trimming left V 2 bases short and J 0 bases short, with 5 bases between. The CDR3 coding sequence is TGTGCCAGCAGCCAAACTGGCTCCTACAATGAGCAGTTCTTC. It encodes CASSQTGSYNEQFF.

The rearrangement joins TRBV6-5 to TRBJ2-7; tentative D call: TRBD2 (7 bases). Germline V lookup: CDR1 MNHEY, CDR2 SVGAGI. The V and J ends lost 2 bases and 6 bases respectively, with 17 bases between them. The CDR3 has 15 amino acids. The CDR3 DNA reads TGTGCCAGCAGTTACCACGGGGGGCAAGGTGTCGAGCAGTACTTC. Protein sequence: CASSYHGGQGVEQYF.

As for this clone: The sample contains more than one DNA sequence encoding this CDR3. V usage is TRBV9 and J usage is TRBJ2-3; the match to TRBD2 covers 9 bases. The CDR3 length is 15 residues. V trimming: 2 bases; J trimming: 2 bases; junction bases outside the gene matches: 3. The germline CDR1 and CDR2 sequences are SGDLS and YYNGEE. CDR3 in DNA: TGTGCCAGCAGCGTTAGCGGGGGCCACACAGATACGCAGTATTTT. Translation: CASSVSGGHTDTQYF.

The J gene is TRBJ1-1, the V gene TRBV29-1, with D possibly being TRBD1 (6 bases). V shed 7 bases and J shed 5 bases, with 20 bases lying between them. Looked up from germline, CDR1 is SQVTM and CDR2 is ANQGSEA. The CDR3 has 14 residues. CDR3 in DNA: TGCAGCGCCCCGGGGAGCAGGGGTAGGACTGAAGCTTTCTTT. Encoded protein: CSAPGSRGRTEAFF.

V gene TRBV6-1 combines with J gene TRBJ1-2, with TRBD1 matching 7 bases. V trimming: 3 bases; J trimming: 2 bases; junction bases outside the gene matches: 3. The CDR3 sequence is 14 residues long. Per the germline V gene, CDR1 is MNHNS and CDR2 is SASEGT. CDR3 residues: CASSDLGQNYGYTF. The CDR3 coding sequence is TGTGCCAGCAGTGACCTGGGACAGAACTATGGCTACACCTTC.

This chain joins TRBV5-4 and TRBJ2-1, with 8 bases lining up with TRBD1. V gave up 0 bases and J gave up 1 base; unmatched junction bases: 0. Germline CDR1 SGHNT, CDR2 YYREEE (reference sequence). The CDR3 has 15 amino acids. CDR3 in DNA: TGTGCCAGCAGCTTGGGGACAGGGTCCTACAATGAGCAGTTCTTC. The encoded protein is CASSLGTGSYNEQFF.

The chain employs TRBV5-1 and TRBJ2-1; TRBD1 matches 7 bases. Trimming removed 3 bases from V and 7 bases from J; junction bases left unmatched: 10. The CDR3 has 15 amino acids. Looked up from germline, CDR1 is SGHRS and CDR2 is YFSETQ. CDR3 loop: CASSYFDRDENEQFF. The CDR3 DNA follows: TGCGCCAGCAGCTATTTTGACAGGGATGAGAATGAGCAGTTCTTC.

The DNA of the CDR3 is TGTGCCAGCAATCCACAGGGGGTTGTCGGAAACACCATATATTTT. Amino acid sequence: CASNPQGVVGNTIYF. The genes are TRBV6-1 and TRBJ1-3; 8 positions match TRBD1. The CDR3 covers 15 residues. The germline V gene has CDR1 MNHNS and CDR2 SASEGT. With 7 bases clipped from V and 4 bases from J, the junction kept 9 bases outside the gene matches.

V usage is TRBV7-3 and J usage is TRBJ2-7, with 7 bases matching TRBD2. This CDR3 is built from 14 residues. In germline, CDR1 is SGHTA, CDR2 FQGTGA. V lost 5 bases and J lost 6; bases outside the gene matches: 10. As DNA, the CDR3 is TGTGCCAGCAGCCCCCGGGCGGGGAGGGGCGAGCAGTACTTC. This gives the protein CASSPRAGRGEQYF. Full variable domain (outside the CDR3, taken from reference TRBV7-3 and TRBJ2-7): GAGVSQTPSNKVTEKGKYVELRCDPISGHTALYWYRQSLGQGPEFLIYFQGTGAADDSGLPNDRFFAVRPEGSVSTLKIQRTERGDSAVYLCASSPRAGRGEQYFGPGTRLTVT.

The CDR3 loop reads CASRDIGQGAGTEAFF. CDR3 nucleotide sequence: TGTGCCAGCAGGGATATTGGGCAGGGGGCGGGGACTGAAGCTTTCTTT. The chain recombines TRBV2 with TRBJ1-1; TRBD1 aligns across 8 bases. This CDR3 region has 16 residues. CDR1 and CDR2 from the germline V gene are SNHLY and FYNNEI. The V segment lost 6 bases and the J segment 5 bases; nucleotides outside the gene matches: 14.

The CDR3 DNA reads as TGTGCCAGCAGTTACTCCGGGACAGGAGAGCTGGAGCAGTATTTT. This translates into CASSYSGTGELEQYF. This chain joins TRBV6-5 and TRBJ2-3, with 8 bases that match TRBD1. Germline-derived CDR1 and CDR2 are MNHEY and SVGAGI. J was trimmed by 11 bases and V by 0 bases; bases with no gene match: 10. CDR3 length: 15 residues.

The chain carries TRBV18 and TRBJ1-1; D gene unclear. The CDR3 extends over 15 amino acids. Trimming left V 0 bases short and J 1 base short, with 9 bases between. CDR1 and CDR2 from the germline V gene are KGHSH and LQKENI. DNA of the CDR3: TGTGCCAGCTCACCACCGGACTCCCGGAACACTGAAGCTTTCTTT. Its translation is CASSPPDSRNTEAFF.

This chain joins TRBV21-1 and TRBJ2-5; the table's D call, TRBD1, has no DNA check behind it. TRBV21-1 is recorded as a pseudogene. This CDR3 has 21 residues. The CDR3 sequence: CASSKPSDNYMGQLRQETQYF. As DNA, the CDR3 is TGTGCCAGCAGCAAACCAAGCGATAACTATATGGGACAGTTGCGTCAAGAGACCCAGTACTTC.

V gene TRBV6-1 combines with J gene TRBJ1-1, with 9 bases lining up with TRBD1. Germline V gives CDR1 MNHNS, CDR2 SASEGT. V lost 4 bases to trimming and J lost 4 bases; unmatched junction nucleotides: 4. The CDR3 is 14 residues long. The CDR3 DNA reads as TGTGCCAGCAGTGTTGACAGGGGGAGCACTGAAGCTTTCTTT. Translation: CASSVDRGSTEAFF.

V gene TRBV6-5 combines with J gene TRBJ1-6; 8 nucleotides agree with TRBD1. This CDR3 region has 14 residues. Trimming took 5 bases from V and 6 from J; bases not matched to a gene: 3. Germline assignment: CDR1 MNHEY and CDR2 SVGAGI. Written as DNA, the CDR3 is TGTGCCAGCAGTCGGACAGGGATTAATTCACCCCTCCACTTT. As protein: CASSRTGINSPLHF.

The rearrangement joins TRBV7-9 to TRBJ1-1, with D perhaps matching TRBD1 (5 bases). The germline V gene has CDR1 SEHNR and CDR2 FQNEAQ (reference sequence). Trimming removed 1 base at V and 12 bases at J, with 24 bases between. The CDR3 sequence is 16 residues long. The CDR3 coding sequence is TGTGCCAGCAGCTTAGGGGCCAGGGTCGGTACTGAAGCCTCTTTCTTT. It yields the protein CASSLGARVGTEASFF. The full variable domain, completed using reference TRBV7-9 and TRBJ1-1, is DTGVSQNPRHKITKRGQNVTFRCDPISEHNRLYWYRQTLGQGPEFLTYFQNEAQLEKSRLLSDRFSAERPKGSFSTLEIQRTEQGDSAMYLCASSLGARVGTEASFFGQGTRLTVV.